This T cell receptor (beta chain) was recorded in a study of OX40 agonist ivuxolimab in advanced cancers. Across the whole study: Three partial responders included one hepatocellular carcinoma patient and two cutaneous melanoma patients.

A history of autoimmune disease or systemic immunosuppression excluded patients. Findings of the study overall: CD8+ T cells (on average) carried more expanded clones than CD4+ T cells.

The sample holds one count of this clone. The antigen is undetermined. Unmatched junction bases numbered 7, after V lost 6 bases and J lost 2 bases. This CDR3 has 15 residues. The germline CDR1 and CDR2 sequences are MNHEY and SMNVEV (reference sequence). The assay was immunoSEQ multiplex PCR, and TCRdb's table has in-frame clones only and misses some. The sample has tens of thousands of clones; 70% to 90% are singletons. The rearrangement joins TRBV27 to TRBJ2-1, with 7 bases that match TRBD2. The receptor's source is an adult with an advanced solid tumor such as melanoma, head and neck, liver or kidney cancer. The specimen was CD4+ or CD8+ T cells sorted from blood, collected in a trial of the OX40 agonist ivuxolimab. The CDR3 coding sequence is TGTGCCAGCAGCTACAGCGGGAACCCCTACAATGAGCAGTTCTTC. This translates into CASSYSGNPYNEQFF.